The source of this TCR beta chain is a study of blood T cell repertoires in COVID-19. Looking at the study overall: Spain, Italy and the United States supplied samples that represented acute and convalescent COVID-19. Sources were T cells, B-cell-depleted T cells, or PBMCs; the material itself was cDNA or gDNA.

Original methodology: How many nucleated cells were present was estimated from reference gene primer amplification. Here immunoSEQ multiplex PCR was the method, and the copy in TCRdb shows in-frame clones only, minus some. For V, J and clone size, that table is used; D and trimming come from the DNA. The profile shows roughly 120,000 clones, roughly 80% of them singletons. The CDR3 totals 15 residues. Sequencing was performed on peripheral blood. This rearrangement joins TRBV7-5 to TRBJ1-5; the DNA was not compared with TRBD1, the D call given in the table. TRBV7-5 is a pseudogene segment. This receptor was taken from a human donor in a cohort sampled during active or convalescent COVID-19. CDR3 residues: CARFMRDRGNEPQHF. CDR3 nucleotides: TGTGCCAGGTTCATGAGAGACAGGGGGAATGAGCCTCAGCATTTT.